This TCR beta chain was sequenced in a study of T cells of healthy individuals. TCRdb analysed the 5' RACE reads with MiXCR anew, one entry per CDR3 protein. Of about 41,000 distinct CDR3 sequences in the sample, more than 4.5% are singletons; the top ten hold about 8.9%. V lost 3 bases and J lost 5, with 14 bases in between. The CDR3 contains 15 residues. CDR1 is MDHEN, CDR2 SYDVKM, per germline. The clonotype originates from a human donor in good health. The rearrangement uses TRBV28 and TRBJ1-5; D call uncertain. Written as DNA, the CDR3 is TGTGCCAGCAGTTTCAGCTCACTCGTCCATCAGCCCCAGCATTTT. Amino acids: CASSFSSLVHQPQHF.